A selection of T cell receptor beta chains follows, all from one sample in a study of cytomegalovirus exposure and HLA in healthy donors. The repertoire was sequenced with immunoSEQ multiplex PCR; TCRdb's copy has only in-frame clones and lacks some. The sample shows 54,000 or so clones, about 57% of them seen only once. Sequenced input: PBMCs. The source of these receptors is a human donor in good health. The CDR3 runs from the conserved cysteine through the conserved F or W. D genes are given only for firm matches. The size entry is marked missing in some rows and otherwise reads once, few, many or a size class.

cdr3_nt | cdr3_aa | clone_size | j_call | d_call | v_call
TGTGCCAGCAGCCCGGGACAGTACGATCAGCCCCAGCATTTT | CASSPGQYDQPQHF | once | TRBJ1-5 | TRBD1 | TRBV5-6
TGTGCCTGTGGCCGAGGACTTGAGAAGGGCACCATATATTTT | CACGRGLEKGTIYF | NA | TRBJ1-3 | NA | TRBV30
TGTGCCAGTAGTATCTCGGGAAGAGCTAACTATGGCTACACCTTC | CASSISGRANYGYTF | few | TRBJ1-2 | NA | TRBV19
TGTGCCAGCAGCTTGGGGCCGGGACAAGGTGGTGAAAAACTGTTTTTT | CASSLGPGQGGEKLFF | few | TRBJ1-4 | NA | TRBV7-6
TGTGCCAGCTCACCACCACGTGGAGGTCTCGAAGAGGAGACCCAGTACTTC | CASSPPRGGLEEETQYF | once | TRBJ2-5 | NA | TRBV18
TGCAGTGCTGGGGGGGCGAGTGAGCAGTTCTTC | CSAGGASEQFF | few | TRBJ2-1 | NA | TRBV20-1
TGCGCCAGCAGCCAAGACGGGGACAGGGGGCCAGAGACCCAGTACTTC | CASSQDGDRGPETQYF | NA | TRBJ2-5 | TRBD1 | TRBV4-3
TGTGCCAGCAGCGTAGTTTCGGGGGGAGGGAATGAGCAGTTCTTC | CASSVVSGGGNEQFF | few | TRBJ2-1 | TRBD2 | TRBV9
TGTGCCTGGATCCCATGGTCTAGCTCCTATAATTCACCCCTCCACTTT | CAWIPWSSSYNSPLHF | NA | TRBJ1-6 | NA | TRBV30
TGTGCCAGCAGCTTTGCCGGGGGGCCGAGGACTGAAGCTTTCTTT | CASSFAGGPRTEAFF | NA | TRBJ1-1 | NA | TRBV7-3
TGTGCCTGGAGTGCGCTTCGGGGGTGGTACGAGCAGTACTTC | CAWSALRGWYEQYF | NA | TRBJ2-7 | NA | TRBV30
TGTGCCAGTAGTTGGGGGGACAGGGGGATACAAGCTTTCTTT | CASSWGDRGIQAFF | NA | TRBJ1-1 | TRBD1 | TRBV19
TGTGCCAGCAGCTTTACTAACCTGAACACCGGGGAGCTGTTTTTT | CASSFTNLNTGELFF | NA | TRBJ2-2 | NA | TRBV13
TGTGCCAGCAGCCTGGGGACAGTCGGAACCTATGGCTACACCTTC | CASSLGTVGTYGYTF | NA | TRBJ1-2 | TRBD1 | TRBV6-5
TGCGCCAGCAGCTGGGACAGCTCCTACGAGCAGTACTTC | CASSWDSSYEQYF | NA | TRBJ2-7 | TRBD1 | TRBV5-1
TGTGCCAGCAGCCGACTTAGCGGGGGGGCCAACTACGAGCAGTACTTC | CASSRLSGGANYEQYF | once | TRBJ2-7 | TRBD2 | TRBV9
TGTGCCAGCAGTTACTCTAGTGCCGAGCAGTACTTC | CASSYSSAEQYF | NA | TRBJ2-7 | NA | TRBV6-6
TGTGCCAGTAGAATCACAGGGAGCAATTCACCCCTCCACTTT | CASRITGSNSPLHF | NA | TRBJ1-6 | NA | TRBV19
TGTGCCAGCAGTTACTTACACGGGGGGGCCTTGGGCGAGCAGTACTTC | CASSYLHGGALGEQYF | once | TRBJ2-7 | TRBD2 | TRBV6-6
TGTGCCAGCAGCTCGATGACAGTCTCCTACGAGCAGTACTTC | CASSSMTVSYEQYF | NA | TRBJ2-7 | NA | TRBV7-2
TGTGCCAGCAGCCAACAGGGAAGCATCCAAGAGACCCAGTACTTC | CASSQQGSIQETQYF | NA | TRBJ2-5 | NA | TRBV7-2
TGTGCCAGCAGCTTAGGGATAGCGGGGTACAATGAGCAGTTCTTC | CASSLGIAGYNEQFF | few | TRBJ2-1 | TRBD2 | TRBV5-6
TGTGCCAGCAGCTTAGGGACTGCCTACGAGCAGTACTTC | CASSLGTAYEQYF | NA | TRBJ2-7 | NA | TRBV7-2
TGTGCCAGCAGTTTCAACGGGGGATCGTTCTATGGCTACACCTTC | CASSFNGGSFYGYTF | NA | TRBJ1-2 | NA | TRBV27
TGTGCCAGCAGTATGGTGTCAGGGGACACGCCCCAGCATTTT | CASSMVSGDTPQHF | NA | TRBJ1-5 | NA | TRBV5-5
TGTGCCACCCGACAGGGTAACTCGAACACTGAAGCTTTCTTT | CATRQGNSNTEAFF | NA | TRBJ1-1 | TRBD1 | TRBV6-5
TGCGCCAGCAGCTCACAACAGGGCGAACATGAAAAACTGTTTTTT | CASSSQQGEHEKLFF | NA | TRBJ1-4 | NA | TRBV5-1
TGTGCCAGCAGTGGGACAGCTACCTACGAGCAGTACTTC | CASSGTATYEQYF | few | TRBJ2-7 | NA | TRBV25-1
TGCGCCAGCAGCGCGGACAGCTATGGCTACACCTTC | CASSADSYGYTF | few | TRBJ1-2 | NA | TRBV10-1
TGCGCCAGCAGCCAAGAGGTTGGTTTCGGGGACAATGAGCAGTTCTTC | CASSQEVGFGDNEQFF | NA | TRBJ2-1 | NA | TRBV4-3
TGTGCCAGCAGCTTAGACCCCCTGCGGACCCAGTACTTC | CASSLDPLRTQYF | NA | TRBJ2-5 | NA | TRBV7-2
TGTGCCAGCAGCTTAGCTATGCAGGGGGCGAGGGGGAAAGAGACCCAGTACTTC | CASSLAMQGARGKETQYF | few | TRBJ2-5 | TRBD1 | TRBV7-9
TGTGCCTGGGACAGGGGGACTAGTCAGCCCCAGCATTTT | CAWDRGTSQPQHF | NA | TRBJ1-5 | TRBD1 | TRBV30
TGCGCCAGCAGCTTTTCAGGGTGGACTAATGAAAAACTGTTTTTT | CASSFSGWTNEKLFF | NA | TRBJ1-4 | NA | TRBV5-1
TGTGCCAGCAGTTACACTAGCGGGGGGGCCTACAATGAGCAGTTCTTC | CASSYTSGGAYNEQFF | few | TRBJ2-1 | TRBD2 | TRBV6-5
TGTGCCAGCAGCGTAGCTCACGGGACGAGGGGGTCAGATACGCAGTATTTT | CASSVAHGTRGSDTQYF | NA | TRBJ2-3 | NA | TRBV9
TGTGCCAGCAGCGTAGGGGCGGGGGGGCGATTAGATACGCAGTATTTT | CASSVGAGGRLDTQYF | NA | TRBJ2-3 | TRBD2 | TRBV9
TGCGCCAGCAGTGACGGACACGGTGGATATAATTCACCCCTCCACTTT | CASSDGHGGYNSPLHF | NA | TRBJ1-6 | NA | TRBV5-1
TGTGCCAGCAGTAAGGGACTGAAATACGAGCAGTACTTC | CASSKGLKYEQYF | NA | TRBJ2-7 | NA | TRBV27